The entry that follows covers one T cell receptor (beta chain) sequence. Its target is unknown. The study ran its PCR with 60 Vbeta and 13 Jbeta primers. Some clones are missing from TCRdb's copy, which holds only in-frame ones; the method was immunoSEQ multiplex PCR. The sample records 95,000 to 110,000 clones, 60% to 80% being singletons. This entry is derived from a study of cytomegalovirus exposure and HLA in healthy donors. The study's findings and limits: Judged likely to be a sequencing artifact was a cluster of highly shared sequence variants.

This sequence was found in a man in his fifties or sixties in good health and CMV-seropositive. Sequenced: PBMCs.

Here the CDR3 reads CASSVVAGGIDTQYF. The CDR3 DNA follows: TGTGCCAGCAGCGTAGTAGCGGGGGGGATTGATACGCAGTATTTT. The chain couples TRBV9 to TRBJ2-3; TRBD2 matches at 11 bases. From germline, CDR1 is SGDLS and CDR2 YYNGEE. Unmatched junction bases numbered 3, after V lost 0 bases and J lost 6 bases. This CDR3 contains 15 residues.